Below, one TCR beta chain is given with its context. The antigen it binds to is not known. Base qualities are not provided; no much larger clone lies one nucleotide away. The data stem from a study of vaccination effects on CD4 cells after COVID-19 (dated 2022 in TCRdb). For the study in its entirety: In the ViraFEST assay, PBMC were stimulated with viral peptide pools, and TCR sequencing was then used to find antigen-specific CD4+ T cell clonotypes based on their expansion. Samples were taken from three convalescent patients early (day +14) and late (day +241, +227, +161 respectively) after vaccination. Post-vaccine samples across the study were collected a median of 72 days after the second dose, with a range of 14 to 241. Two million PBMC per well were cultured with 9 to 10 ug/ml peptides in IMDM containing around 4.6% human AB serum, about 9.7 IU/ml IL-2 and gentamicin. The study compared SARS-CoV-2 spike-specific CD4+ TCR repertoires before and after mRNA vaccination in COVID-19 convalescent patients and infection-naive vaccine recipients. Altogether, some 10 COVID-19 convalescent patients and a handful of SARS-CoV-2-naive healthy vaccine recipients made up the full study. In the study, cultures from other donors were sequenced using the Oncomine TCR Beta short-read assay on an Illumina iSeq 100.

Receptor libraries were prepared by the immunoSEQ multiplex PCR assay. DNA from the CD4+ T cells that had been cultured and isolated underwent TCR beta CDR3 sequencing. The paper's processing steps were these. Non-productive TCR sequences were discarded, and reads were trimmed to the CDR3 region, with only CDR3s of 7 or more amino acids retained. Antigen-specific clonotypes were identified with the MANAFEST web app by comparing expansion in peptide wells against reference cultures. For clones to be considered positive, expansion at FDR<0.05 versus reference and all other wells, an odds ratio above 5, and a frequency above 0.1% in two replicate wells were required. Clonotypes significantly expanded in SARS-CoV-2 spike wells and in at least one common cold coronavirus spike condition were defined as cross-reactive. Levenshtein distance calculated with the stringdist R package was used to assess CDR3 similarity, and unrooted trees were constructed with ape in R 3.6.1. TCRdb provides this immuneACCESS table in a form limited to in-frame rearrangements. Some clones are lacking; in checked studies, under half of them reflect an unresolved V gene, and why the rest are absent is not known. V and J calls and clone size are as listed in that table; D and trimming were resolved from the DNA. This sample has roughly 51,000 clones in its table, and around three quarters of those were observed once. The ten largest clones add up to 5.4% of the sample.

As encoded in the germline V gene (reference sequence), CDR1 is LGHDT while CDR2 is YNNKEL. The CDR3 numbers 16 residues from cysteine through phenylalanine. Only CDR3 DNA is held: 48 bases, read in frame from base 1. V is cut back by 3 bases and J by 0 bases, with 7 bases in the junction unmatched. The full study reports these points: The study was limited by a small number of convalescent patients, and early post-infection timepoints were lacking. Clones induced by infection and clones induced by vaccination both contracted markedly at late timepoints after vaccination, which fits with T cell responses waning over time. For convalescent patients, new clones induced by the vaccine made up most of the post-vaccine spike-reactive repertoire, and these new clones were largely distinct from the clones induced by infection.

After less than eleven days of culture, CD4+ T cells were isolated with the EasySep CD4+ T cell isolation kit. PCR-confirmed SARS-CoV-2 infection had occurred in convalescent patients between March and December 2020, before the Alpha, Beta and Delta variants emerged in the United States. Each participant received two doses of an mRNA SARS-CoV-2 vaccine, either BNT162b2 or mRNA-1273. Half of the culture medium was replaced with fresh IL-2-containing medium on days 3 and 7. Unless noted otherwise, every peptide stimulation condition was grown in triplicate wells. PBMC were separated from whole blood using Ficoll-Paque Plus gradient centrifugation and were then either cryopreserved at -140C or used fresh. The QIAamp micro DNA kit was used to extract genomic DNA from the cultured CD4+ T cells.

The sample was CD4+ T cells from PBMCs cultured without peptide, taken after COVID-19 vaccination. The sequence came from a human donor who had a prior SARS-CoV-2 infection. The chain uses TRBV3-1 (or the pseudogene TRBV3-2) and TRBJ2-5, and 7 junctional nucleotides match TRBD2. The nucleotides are TGTGCCAGCAGCCATTTCGGACTAGAGTACCAAGAGACCCAGTACTTC. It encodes CASSHFGLEYQETQYF.